Shown below are 5 T cell receptor beta chains from a single sample sequenced in a study of molecular identifiers for immune sequencing clone quantification (dated by TCRdb to between 2018 and 2020). The receptor library was made with PCR. These reads were obtained on an Illumina HiSeq 4000. The public reads were reanalyzed by TCRdb: fastp trimming at Q25, MiXCR alignment, in-frame beta chains only. Each entry merges the rows of one CDR3 protein and shows their most common DNA and genes. This sample gives just under 650,000 distinct CDR3 sequences in total; 20% of them show up just once. The top ten clones comprise 0.85% to 0.9% of the sample. Material: naive CD8+ T cells from blood, with Jurkat cell RNA spiked in. Interpreted using the paper, the cell subset or site label stands for: FACS-sorted CD8+CD4-CCR7+CD45RA+ naive T cells. The receptors originated from a human donor in good health. Some libraries in this study had Jurkat cell RNA spiked in.

There are many counts of this clonotype. CDR3 amino acids: CASSFYGQGSYEQYF. The CDR3 coding sequence is TGTGCCAGCAGTTTCTACGGACAGGGGTCCTACGAGCAGTACTTC. The chain combines TRBV27 with TRBJ2-7; 9 bases are shared with TRBD1. Trimming at V came to 3 bases and at J to 1 base, leaving 4 bases not matched to a gene. The V gene's germline CDR1 is MNHEY and CDR2 SMNVEV (reference sequence). The CDR3 extends over 15 amino acids.

This clonotype has at least ten counts. This sequence joins TRBV4-1 and TRBJ1-3; D remains ambiguous. V was shortened by 5 bases and J by 3 bases, with 11 bases between the two germline ends. CDR3 length: 14 amino acids. The germline gives CDR1 MGHRA, CDR2 YSYEKL. The CDR3 here is CASSFIERGNTIYF. The CDR3 DNA is TGCGCCAGCAGCTTTATTGAACGTGGAAACACCATATATTTT.

This chain joins TRBV29-1 and TRBJ2-5, with 8 bases identical to TRBD1. The junction had 8 bases not matched to a gene; V was cut back by 4 bases and J by 1 base. Germline V lookup: CDR1 SQVTM, CDR2 ANQGSEA. The CDR3 loop spans 15 amino acids. This chain's CDR3 is CSVGGTGGPQETQYF. The CDR3 DNA follows: TGCAGCGTTGGTGGGACAGGAGGCCCCCAAGAGACCCAGTACTTC. The full variable domain, in which reference TRBV29-1 and TRBJ2-5 provide the parts outside the CDR3, is SAVISQKPSRDICQRGTSLTIQCQVDSQVTMMFWYRQQPGQSLTLIATANQGSEATYESGFVIDKFPISRPNLTFSTLTVSNMSPEDSSIYLCSVGGTGGPQETQYFGPGTRLLVL.

This clonotype was picked up one time. The junction departs from germline at one end; a sequencing error may be responsible. V gene TRBV28 combines with J gene TRBJ1-2; 7 nucleotides match TRBD1. The length of the CDR3 is 16 residues. CDR1 MDHEN and CDR2 SYDVKM come from the germline V gene. Written as DNA, the CDR3 is TGTGCCTGCAGTTTACAAGGGCCAGGGGGATCGGCTGGCTACACCTTC. It translates to CACSLQGPGGSAGYTF.

In regard to this clonotype: This CDR3 is missing its conserved last phenylalanine or tryptophan, likely due to a read error. The chain uses TRBV19 and TRBJ1-1, with TRBD1 as a possible D gene (6 bases). V was shortened by 4 bases and J by 3 bases, with 12 bases between the two germline ends. Germline V CDR1 and CDR2: LNHDA, SQIVND (reference sequence). The CDR3 has 14 amino acids. This CDR3 is CASSNRDTDTEAFL. The CDR3 region has the DNA TGTGCCAGTAGTAACCGGGACACCGACACTGAAGCTTTCCTT.